Shown below are 20 T cell receptor beta chains from a single sample sequenced in a study of shared clonotypes between healthy human individuals. Assay used: immunoSEQ multiplex PCR; TCRdb lists only in-frame clones, some missing. The sample contains roughly 1.4 million clones, 98% of which appear only once. The sample taken for sequencing was naive CD4+ T cells sorted from blood. Specified subset: CD45RA+ positively selected. The receptor set was obtained from a man younger than 40 in good health.

About this clone: Other DNA sequences in this sample translate to the same CDR3. This chain connects TRBV18 to TRBJ1-5; the D is unclear. Trimming took 3 bases from V and 5 from J, leaving 5 bases between them. CDR1 is KGHSH, CDR2 LQKENI, per germline. The CDR3 extends over 12 amino acids. The CDR3 DNA reads TGTGCCAGCTCACCGCCGGATCAGCCCCAGCATTTT. Amino acid sequence: CASSPPDQPQHF.

This clone was detected a few times. This chain links TRBV5-1 with TRBJ2-1, with D perhaps TRBD2 (5 bases). Germline V gene sequence: CDR1 SGHRS, CDR2 YFSETQ. Trimming removed 1 base at V and 2 bases at J, with 7 bases between. This CDR3 region has 14 residues. CDR3 loop: CASSLPGTYNEQFF. The CDR3 DNA reads as TGCGCCAGCAGCTTGCCCGGGACCTACAATGAGCAGTTCTTC.

The chain links TRBV28 to TRBJ1-1; weak D call: TRBD1 (6 bases). The germline V gene has CDR1 MDHEN and CDR2 SYDVKM. The CDR3 has 15 residues. Trimming stripped 3 bases from V and 0 bases from J, with 11 bases between. The CDR3 DNA reads as TGTGCCAGCAGTTTGCCGGGACAAATGAACACTGAAGCTTTCTTT. Encoded protein: CASSLPGQMNTEAFF.

The chain employs TRBV5-1 and TRBJ2-7; D is undetermined. With 0 bases removed from V and 4 bases from J, the gap between germline ends came to 20 bases. Germline V gives CDR1 SGHRS, CDR2 YFSETQ. The length of the CDR3 is 17 residues. CDR3 protein: CASSLGMWNPLGYEQYF. CDR3 coding DNA: TGCGCCAGCAGCTTGGGAATGTGGAATCCCCTAGGGTACGAGCAGTACTTC.

As for this clone: A read error may account for a junction end that differs from germline. V is TRBV5-1 and J is TRBJ1-2; TRBD1 aligns across 8 bases. In germline, CDR1 is SGHRS, CDR2 YFSETQ. This CDR3 spans 18 amino acids. The CDR3 loop is CASSLERGPAGGNYGHTF. DNA of the CDR3: TGCGCCAGCAGCTTGGAACGAGGCCCAGCAGGGGGCAACTATGGCCACACCTTC.

The rearrangement joins TRBV18 to TRBJ1-2; the D is unclear. Trimming cost V 3 bases and J 3 bases, with 11 bases left between them. The CDR3 extends over 14 amino acids. CDR1 is KGHSH, CDR2 LQKENI, per germline. The chain's CDR3 is CASSPSTWDYGYTF. The DNA of the CDR3 is TGTGCCAGCTCACCTTCGACATGGGACTATGGCTACACCTTC. Drawing the rest from reference TRBV18 and TRBJ1-2, the complete variable domain is NAGVMQNPRHLVRRRGQEARLRCSPMKGHSHVYWYRQLPEEGLKFMVYLQKENIIDESGMPKERFSAEFPKEGPSILRIQQVVRGDSAAYFCASSPSTWDYGYTFGSGTRLTVV.

CDR3 amino acids: CASSPHGGTEAFF. The CDR3 DNA is TGTGCCAGCAGTCCCCACGGGGGGACTGAAGCTTTCTTT. This chain uses TRBV6-5 with TRBJ1-1; a weak D match, TRBD1 (5 bases). The length of the CDR3 is 13 residues. V gave up 5 bases and J gave up 5 bases, with 12 bases separating them. Germline V gives CDR1 MNHEY, CDR2 SVGAGI.

The chain couples TRBV28 to TRBJ2-7; 7 bases map to TRBD1. Unmatched junction bases numbered 15, after V lost 3 bases and J lost 1 base. This CDR3 is built from 18 residues. Germline CDR1 MDHEN, CDR2 SYDVKM. The CDR3 here is CASSFSRTPRGLSYEQYF. The CDR3 DNA follows: TGTGCCAGCAGTTTTTCCCGGACCCCCAGGGGGTTATCCTACGAGCAGTACTTC.

The genes are TRBV18 and TRBJ1-2, with D perhaps TRBD1 (5 bases). V lost 7 bases and J lost 8, with 17 bases in between. CDR1 and CDR2 (germline): KGHSH, LQKENI. The length of the CDR3 is 13 residues. The CDR3 region has the DNA TGTGCCAGCTTCGCCAACCGGGGGAGAGGCTACACCTTC. Protein product: CASFANRGRGYTF.

V gene TRBV7-2 combines with J gene TRBJ2-7; the D gene could be TRBD1 or TRBD2 (6 bases each). Germline CDR1 SGHTA, CDR2 FQGNSA. CDR3 size: 14 residues. The ends were cut back, 5 bases at V and 6 bases at J, with 17 bases in the middle. In DNA, the CDR3 is TGTGCCAGCAGCAGAGCAGGGGTGCGGGGCGAGCAGTACTTC. It encodes CASSRAGVRGEQYF.

V gene TRBV9 combines with J gene TRBJ2-7; no clear D gene. Germline V gene sequence: CDR1 SGDLS, CDR2 YYNGEE. The CDR3 spans 15 residues. Deletions cut 0 bases from V and 1 base from J, with 11 bases between. The CDR3 DNA follows: TGTGCCAGCAGCGTAGAGGCAGGATGGTCCTACGAGCAGTACTTC. This codes for CASSVEAGWSYEQYF. Full variable domain (rest looked up from reference TRBV9 and TRBJ2-7): DSGVTQTPKHLITATGQRVTLRCSPRSGDLSVYWYQQSLDQGLQFLIQYYNGEERAKGNILERFSAQQFPDLHSELNLSSLELGDSALYFCASSVEAGWSYEQYFGPGTRLTVT.

The J gene is TRBJ2-2, the V gene TRBV10-3; the D gene is possibly TRBD2 (6 bases). With 0 bases removed from V and 6 bases from J, the gap between germline ends came to 11 bases. Germline loops: CDR1 ENHRY, CDR2 SYGVKD. The CDR3 spans 15 residues. The DNA of the CDR3 is TGTGCCATCAGTGAGTCGCCGGGAGTCCCCGGGGAGCTGTTTTTT. Translated, it gives CAISESPGVPGELFF.

The chain combines TRBV5-1 with TRBJ2-4, with TRBD2 matching 11 bases. Trimming removed 7 bases from V and 8 bases from J; junction bases left unmatched: 5. This CDR3 is built from 13 residues. Germline V gene data show CDR1 as SGHRS and CDR2 as YFSETQ. The CDR3: CASSLAGEHIQYF. The CDR3 region has the DNA TGCGCCAGCTCACTAGCGGGAGAACACATTCAGTACTTC.

The rearrangement uses TRBV18 and TRBJ2-3; 11 nucleotides line up with TRBD2. CDR3 length: 15 residues. The germline V gene encodes CDR1 KGHSH and CDR2 LQKENI. Trimming at V came to 6 bases and at J to 0 bases, leaving 2 bases not matched to a gene. The chain's CDR3 is CASSGLAASTDTQYF. In DNA, the CDR3 is TGTGCCAGCTCGGGACTAGCGGCGAGCACAGATACGCAGTATTTT.

This chain uses TRBV12-5 with TRBJ2-1; TRBD2 aligns across 12 bases. J gave up 8 bases and V 1 base, and 9 bases lay outside the gene matches. CDR1 is LGHNT, CDR2 FRNRAP, per germline. The length of the CDR3 is 17 residues. The CDR3 loop reads CASGLGPSGRAGYEQFF. CDR3 nucleotide sequence: TGTGCTAGTGGTTTGGGGCCTAGCGGGAGGGCAGGATATGAGCAGTTCTTC. Full variable domain (remainder filled in from reference TRBV12-5 and TRBJ2-1): DARVTQTPRHKVTEMGQEVTMRCQPILGHNTVFWYRQTMMQGLELLAYFRNRAPLDDSGMPKDRFSAEMPDATLATLKIQPSEPRDSAVYFCASGLGPSGRAGYEQFFGPGTRLTVL.

This chain uses TRBV2 with TRBJ2-7; a possible D gene is TRBD2 (6 bases). From germline, CDR1 is SNHLY and CDR2 FYNNEI. This CDR3 is built from 14 residues. V was pared by 2 bases and J by 4 bases, with 12 bases between. The CDR3, as DNA: TGTGCCAGCAGTGAATGGGTAGCGGCGTACGAGCAGTACTTC. Protein sequence: CASSEWVAAYEQYF.

The chain joins TRBV6-1 to TRBJ1-1, with D uncertain. Germline CDR1 is MNHNS and CDR2 is SASEGT. Trimming pared 5 bases from V and 10 bases from J, leaving 17 bases between. The CDR3 covers 13 residues. The CDR3 here is CASSPKGSGSAFF. For the CDR3, the DNA is TGTGCCAGCAGTCCCAAGGGATCGGGTTCAGCTTTCTTT.

V is TRBV12-5 and J is TRBJ2-7; 9 positions match TRBD2. Germline CDR1 and CDR2: LGHNT and FRNRAP. The CDR3 runs to 17 residues. V lost 3 bases to trimming and J lost 2 bases; unmatched junction nucleotides: 11. The CDR3 region has the DNA TGTGCTAGTGGTTTCCGCACCTCGACTAGCGGAACCTACGAGCAGTACTTC. As protein: CASGFRTSTSGTYEQYF.

The chain recombines TRBV7-9 with TRBJ1-2; TRBD1 might be the D (6 bases). Germline lookup yields CDR1 SEHNR and CDR2 FQNEAQ (reference sequence). The length of the CDR3 is 14 residues. With 1 base removed from V and 5 bases from J, the gap between germline ends came to 11 bases. This CDR3 is CASSLVGRGYGYTF. The CDR3 coding sequence is TGTGCCAGCAGCTTAGTTGGCAGGGGTTATGGCTACACCTTC.

J is TRBJ2-3 and V is TRBV18; 7 nucleotides match TRBD2. Germline lookup yields CDR1 KGHSH and CDR2 LQKENI. The CDR3 spans 15 residues. The V segment lost 4 bases and the J segment 0 bases; nucleotides outside the gene matches: 4. CDR3 bases: TGTGCCAGCTCACTAATTAGCGGGAGCACAGATACGCAGTATTTT. Amino acid sequence: CASSLISGSTDTQYF.